This record concerns one T cell receptor beta chain sequence. The germline V gene encodes CDR1 MGHRA and CDR2 YSYEKL. The CDR3 is made up of 17 amino acids. Trimming removed 0 bases at V and 2 bases at J, with 13 bases between. This entry is derived from a study of patients and donors after allogeneic stem cell transplantation. MiXCR, applied by TCRdb to the RT-PCR reads, yields one record per CDR3 protein. The sample shows about a million distinct CDR3 sequences, about a sixth of them seen only once. The sample consisted of blood, either unsorted or a sorted T cell fraction (not recorded which). This sequence originates from a human donor who was either an allogeneic HSCT recipient or a stem cell or donor lymphocyte infusion donor (not recorded which). It is not recorded whose cells these are; they may come from a transplant donor. The gene calls are TRBV4-1 and TRBJ2-2; maybe TRBD2 (5 bases). CDR3 in amino acids: CASSQDRNRGNTGELFF. In DNA, the CDR3 is TGCGCCAGCAGCCAAGATCGGAACCGGGGTAACACCGGGGAGCTGTTTTTT.